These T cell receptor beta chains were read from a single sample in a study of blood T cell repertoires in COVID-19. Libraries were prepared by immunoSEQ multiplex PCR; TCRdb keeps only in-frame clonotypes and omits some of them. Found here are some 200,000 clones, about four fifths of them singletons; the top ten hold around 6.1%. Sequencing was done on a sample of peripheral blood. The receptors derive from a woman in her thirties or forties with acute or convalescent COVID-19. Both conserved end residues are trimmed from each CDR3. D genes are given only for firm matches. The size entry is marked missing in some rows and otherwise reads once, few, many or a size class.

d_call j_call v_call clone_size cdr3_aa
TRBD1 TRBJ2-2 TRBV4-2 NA ASSQGGTGHTGELF
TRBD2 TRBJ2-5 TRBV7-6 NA ASSVSIGTSGRLETQY
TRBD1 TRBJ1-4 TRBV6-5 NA ASNPRGQGDEKLF
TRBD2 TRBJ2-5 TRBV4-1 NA ASSRRGTSGTRETQY
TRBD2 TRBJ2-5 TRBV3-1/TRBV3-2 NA ASSPRTSSLETQY
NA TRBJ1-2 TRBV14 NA ASSQDWSPGT
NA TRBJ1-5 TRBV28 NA ASSLQGQPQH
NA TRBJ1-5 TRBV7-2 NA ASSLGELWQPQH
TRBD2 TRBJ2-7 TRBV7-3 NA ASSLIAGGEYEQY
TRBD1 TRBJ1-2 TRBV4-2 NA ASSRTGAASGYT
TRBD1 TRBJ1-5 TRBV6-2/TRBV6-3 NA ASSSPTGTTYSNQPQH
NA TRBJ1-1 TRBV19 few ASIGLMGQRVMNTEAF
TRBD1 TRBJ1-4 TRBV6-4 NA ASIFDRGGEKLF
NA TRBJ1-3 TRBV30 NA AWSVQAGNTIY